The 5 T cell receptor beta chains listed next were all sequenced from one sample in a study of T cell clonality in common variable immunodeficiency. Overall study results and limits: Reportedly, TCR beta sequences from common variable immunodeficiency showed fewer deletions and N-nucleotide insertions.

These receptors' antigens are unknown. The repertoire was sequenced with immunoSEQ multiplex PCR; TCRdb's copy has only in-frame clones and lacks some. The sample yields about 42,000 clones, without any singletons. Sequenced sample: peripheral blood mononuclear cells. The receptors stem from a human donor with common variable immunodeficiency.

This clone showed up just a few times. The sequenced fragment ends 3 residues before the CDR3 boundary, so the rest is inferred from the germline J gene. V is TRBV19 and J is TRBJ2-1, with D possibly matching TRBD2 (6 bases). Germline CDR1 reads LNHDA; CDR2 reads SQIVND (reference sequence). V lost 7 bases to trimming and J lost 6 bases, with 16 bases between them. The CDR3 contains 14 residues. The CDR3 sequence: CASNGEGLGNEQFF. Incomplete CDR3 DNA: TGTGCCAGTAACGGAGAGGGACTGGGCAATGAG.

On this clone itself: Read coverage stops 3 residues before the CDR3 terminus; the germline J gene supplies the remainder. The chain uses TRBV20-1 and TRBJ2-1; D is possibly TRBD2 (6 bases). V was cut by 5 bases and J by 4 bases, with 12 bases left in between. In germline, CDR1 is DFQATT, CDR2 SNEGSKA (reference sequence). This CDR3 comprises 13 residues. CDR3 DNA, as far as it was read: TGCAGTGCTGGCGGGGCCCTATACAATGAG. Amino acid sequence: CSAGGALYNE. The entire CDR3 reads CSAGGALYNEQFF.

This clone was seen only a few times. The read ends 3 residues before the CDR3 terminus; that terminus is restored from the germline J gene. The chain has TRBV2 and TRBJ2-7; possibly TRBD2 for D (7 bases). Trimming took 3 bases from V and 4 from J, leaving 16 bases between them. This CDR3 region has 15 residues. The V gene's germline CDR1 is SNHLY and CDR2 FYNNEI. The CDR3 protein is CASSDVAGARYEQYF. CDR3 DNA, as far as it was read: TGTGCCAGCAGTGATGTGGCGGGGGCGCGATACGAG. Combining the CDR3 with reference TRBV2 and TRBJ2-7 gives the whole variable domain EPEVTQTPSHQVTQMGQEVILRCVPISNHLYFYWYRQILGQKVEFLVSFYNNEISEKSEIFDDQFSVERPDGSNFTLKIRSTKLEDSAMYFCASSDVAGARYEQYFGPGTRLTVT.

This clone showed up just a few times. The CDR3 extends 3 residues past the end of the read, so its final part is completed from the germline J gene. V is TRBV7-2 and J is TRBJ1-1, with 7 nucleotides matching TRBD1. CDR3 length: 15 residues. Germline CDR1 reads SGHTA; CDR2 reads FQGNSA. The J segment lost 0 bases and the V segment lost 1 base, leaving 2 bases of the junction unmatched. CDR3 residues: CASSLGDRVNTEAFF. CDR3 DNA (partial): TGTGCCAGCAGCTTAGGGGACAGAGTGAACACTGAA.

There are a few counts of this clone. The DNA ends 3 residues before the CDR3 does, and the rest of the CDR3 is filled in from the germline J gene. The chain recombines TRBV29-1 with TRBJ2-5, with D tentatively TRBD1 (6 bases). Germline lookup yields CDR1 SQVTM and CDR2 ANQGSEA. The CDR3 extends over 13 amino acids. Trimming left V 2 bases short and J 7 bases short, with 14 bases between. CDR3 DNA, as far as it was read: TGCAGCGTTGAAATCGGACAGATCGGGACC. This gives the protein CSVEIGQIGT. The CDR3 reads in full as CSVEIGQIGTQYF.